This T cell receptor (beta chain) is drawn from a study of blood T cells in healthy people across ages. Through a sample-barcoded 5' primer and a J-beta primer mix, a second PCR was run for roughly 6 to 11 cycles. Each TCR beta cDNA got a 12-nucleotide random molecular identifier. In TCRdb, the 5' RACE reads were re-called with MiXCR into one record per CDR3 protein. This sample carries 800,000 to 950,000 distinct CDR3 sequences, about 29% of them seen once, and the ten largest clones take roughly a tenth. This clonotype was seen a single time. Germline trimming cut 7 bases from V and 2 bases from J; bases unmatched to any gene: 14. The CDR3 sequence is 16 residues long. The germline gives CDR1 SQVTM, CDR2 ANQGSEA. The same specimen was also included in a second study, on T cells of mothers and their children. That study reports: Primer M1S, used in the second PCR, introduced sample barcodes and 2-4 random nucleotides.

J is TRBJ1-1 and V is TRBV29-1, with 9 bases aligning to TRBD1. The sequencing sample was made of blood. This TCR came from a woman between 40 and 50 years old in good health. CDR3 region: CSAKLTGGLGNTEAFF. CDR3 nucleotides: TGCAGCGCCAAACTGACAGGGGGATTGGGAAACACTGAAGCTTTCTTT.